This is a list of T cell receptor beta chains from one sample in a study of OX40 agonist ivuxolimab in advanced cancers. Some clones are missing from TCRdb's copy, which holds only in-frame ones; the method was immunoSEQ multiplex PCR. The sample shows about 50,000 clones, 75% to 85% of them seen only once. The sample in question was CD4+ or CD8+ T cells sorted from blood, obtained in a trial of the OX40 agonist ivuxolimab. The receptors were sampled from an adult with an advanced solid tumor such as melanoma, head and neck, liver or kidney cancer. The CDR3 runs from the conserved cysteine through the conserved F or W.

v_gene: TRBV27
j_gene: TRBJ2-2
CDR3aa: CASTDRLTGELFF

v_gene: TRBV10-3
j_gene: TRBJ1-2
CDR3aa: CAINADRAYGYTF

v_gene: TRBV7-3
j_gene: TRBJ2-3
CDR3aa: CATKRGAEGDTQYF

v_gene: TRBV6-6
j_gene: TRBJ2-5
CDR3aa: CASSPLAAQETQYF

v_gene: TRBV9
j_gene: -
CDR3aa: CASSVGQIPPYEQYF

v_gene: TRBV7-3
j_gene: TRBJ2-1
CDR3aa: CASSPAPGRQINEQFF

v_gene: TRBV4-1
j_gene: TRBJ2-6
CDR3aa: CASSHYRDPGANVLTF

v_gene: TRBV28
j_gene: TRBJ2-2
CDR3aa: CASSLTAGATGELFF

v_gene: TRBV9
j_gene: TRBJ1-5
CDR3aa: CASSVGAREEQPQHF

v_gene: TRBV2
j_gene: TRBJ1-5
CDR3aa: CASSVDGQEGQPQHF

v_gene: TRBV2
j_gene: TRBJ2-4
CDR3aa: CASKFGGAKNIQYF

v_gene: TRBV6-1
j_gene: TRBJ1-5
CDR3aa: CASSGGSDRRGPQHF

v_gene: TRBV15
j_gene: TRBJ2-7
CDR3aa: CATSRDPGGADEQYF

v_gene: TRBV5-6
j_gene: TRBJ2-3
CDR3aa: CASSFRRTDTQYF

v_gene: TRBV6-5
j_gene: TRBJ1-2
CDR3aa: CASSPPVQKGRGYTF

v_gene: TRBV5-4
j_gene: TRBJ2-1
CDR3aa: CASSFPIGTTRHEQFF

v_gene: TRBV5-1
j_gene: TRBJ1-1
CDR3aa: CASSSRATGGVGTEAFF

v_gene: TRBV15
j_gene: TRBJ2-5
CDR3aa: CATRGSGSGTQYF

v_gene: TRBV19
j_gene: TRBJ1-1
CDR3aa: CASSATWGTEAFF

v_gene: TRBV6-1
j_gene: TRBJ1-3
CDR3aa: CASSELDRSTIYF

v_gene: TRBV6-4
j_gene: TRBJ2-1
CDR3aa: CASSREPGQPEQFF

v_gene: TRBV5-4
j_gene: TRBJ1-2
CDR3aa: CASSSYERNYGYTF

v_gene: TRBV5-8
j_gene: TRBJ2-1
CDR3aa: CASSRGRGSYNEQFF